This T cell receptor beta chain was documented in a study of shared clonotypes between healthy human individuals. Trimming left V 7 bases short and J 4 bases short, with 7 bases between. The CDR3 covers 10 residues. The V gene's germline CDR1 is DFQATT and CDR2 SNEGSKA (reference sequence). Execution of the assay was at deep level. Sequenced by immunoSEQ multiplex PCR; TCRdb stores in-frame clones only, minus some. The table has roughly 450,000 clones, less than 85% seen once. The sequence was collected from a woman aged 40 to 50 in good health. Some clones in this sample may be carry-over from other donors' samples. Sequenced material: PBMCs. V gene TRBV20-1 combines with J gene TRBJ2-5; D gene unclear. CDR3 region: CSVGRETQYF. CDR3 coding DNA: TGCAGTGTCGGGCGAGAGACCCAGTACTTC.